This T cell receptor beta chain is drawn from a study of blood T cell repertoires in COVID-19. The CDR3 loop spans 16 amino acids. Looked up from germline, CDR1 is SGDLS and CDR2 is YYNGEE. The V end lost 0 bases, the J end lost 5 bases, and 14 bases lay between the germline ends. This clone was detected only once. Some clones are missing from TCRdb's copy, which holds only in-frame ones; the method was immunoSEQ multiplex PCR. Here the sample spans approximately 300,000 clones, around 86% being singletons. The chain recombines TRBV9 with TRBJ2-2; D perhaps matches TRBD2 (6 bases). The clonotype comes from a woman between 18 and 30 years old who had recovered from COVID-19. The sample consisted of PBMCs or T cells enriched from blood (not recorded which). In nucleotides, the CDR3 is TGTGCCAGCAGCGTAGGGACCACGGGGGTTACCGGGGAGCTGTTTTTT. Amino acid sequence: CASSVGTTGVTGELFF.